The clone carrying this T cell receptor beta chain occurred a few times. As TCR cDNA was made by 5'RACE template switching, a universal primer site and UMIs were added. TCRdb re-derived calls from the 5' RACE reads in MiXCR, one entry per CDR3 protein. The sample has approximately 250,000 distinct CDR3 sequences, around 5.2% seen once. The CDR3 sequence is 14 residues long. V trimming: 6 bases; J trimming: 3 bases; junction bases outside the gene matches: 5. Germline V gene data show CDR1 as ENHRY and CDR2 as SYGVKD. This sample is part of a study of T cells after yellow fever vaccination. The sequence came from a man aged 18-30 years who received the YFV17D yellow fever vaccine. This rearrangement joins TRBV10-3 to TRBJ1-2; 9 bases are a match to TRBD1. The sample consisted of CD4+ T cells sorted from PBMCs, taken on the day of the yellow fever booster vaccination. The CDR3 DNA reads TGTGCCATCAGAGGGACAGGGAAGGACTATGGCTACACCTTC. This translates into CAIRGTGKDYGYTF.